The rows below give T cell receptor beta chains drawn from one sample of a study of cytomegalovirus exposure and HLA in healthy donors. The method was immunoSEQ multiplex PCR; TCRdb's version includes in-frame clones alone and lacks a portion of them. The sample has roughly 120,000 clones, approximately 80% seen once; the top ten hold roughly 12%. The sequencing input was PBMCs. Source of these receptors: a woman aged 40 to 50 in good health and CMV-seropositive. Both conserved end residues are trimmed from each CDR3.

v_call: TRBV27; cdr3_aa: ASNTSGRVD
v_call: TRBV28; cdr3_aa: ASSDRGEQF
v_call: TRBV5-8; cdr3_aa: ASSLGTVYEQF
v_call: TRBV4-1; cdr3_aa: ASSQVRGSGRTHEQY
v_call: TRBV28; cdr3_aa: ASISAGGHFH
v_call: TRBV10-3; cdr3_aa: AISEWREQY
v_call: TRBV30; cdr3_aa: ASLGATNEKLF
v_call: TRBV10-3; cdr3_aa: AIRGQGENTIY
v_call: TRBV28; cdr3_aa: ASRLQGSGANVLT
v_call: TRBV6-1; cdr3_aa: ASRLLAGSYEQY
v_call: TRBV14; cdr3_aa: ASSQPGQGYEQY
v_call: TRBV5-1; cdr3_aa: ASSLERGTDTQY
v_call: TRBV18; cdr3_aa: ASSPSGSSYNEQF
v_call: TRBV18; cdr3_aa: ASSPNTDRPYEQY
v_call: TRBV11-2; cdr3_aa: ASSLGWGEETQY
v_call: TRBV29-1; cdr3_aa: SVETGDGTEAF
v_call: TRBV18; cdr3_aa: ASSPASGSDEQY
v_call: TRBV28; cdr3_aa: ASSSQGLYEQY
v_call: TRBV7-9; cdr3_aa: ASSTTGGTSKNIQY
v_call: TRBV11-3; cdr3_aa: ASSLDGIAYNEQF
v_call: TRBV6-4; cdr3_aa: ASSSGMTGFEAF
v_call: TRBV9; cdr3_aa: ASSPGAGATDTQY
v_call: TRBV2; cdr3_aa: ASLLGFSYEQY
v_call: TRBV28; cdr3_aa: ASTLTGAQYEQY
v_call: TRBV4-2; cdr3_aa: ASSQDLIAGGEQY
v_call: TRBV28; cdr3_aa: ASRTAGNTIY
v_call: TRBV4-1; cdr3_aa: ASSQERGGTGFYEQY
v_call: TRBV11-1; cdr3_aa: ASIRTGGETDTQY
v_call: TRBV4-1; cdr3_aa: ASSQGAGADTQY
v_call: TRBV30; cdr3_aa: APTEATNEKLF
v_call: TRBV6-1; cdr3_aa: ASSERRIGGLTGELF
v_call: TRBV5-1; cdr3_aa: ASSPGVQGNQPQH
v_call: TRBV7-9; cdr3_aa: ASSRDRDEKLF
v_call: TRBV13; cdr3_aa: ASSLRTSGGGETQY
v_call: TRBV11-2; cdr3_aa: ASSHLRSTDTQY
v_call: TRBV11-2; cdr3_aa: ASSLGQGMNTEAF
v_call: TRBV2; cdr3_aa: ASSEEGLAGIADTQY
v_call: TRBV30; cdr3_aa: AWSAASPGQFQETQY
v_call: TRBV7-9; cdr3_aa: ASSLSGLNEQF
v_call: TRBV5-3; cdr3_aa: ARSLRRGITYGYT
v_call: TRBV27; cdr3_aa: ASSRYNEQF
v_call: TRBV10-1; cdr3_aa: ASSEGTYNEQF
v_call: TRBV5-4; cdr3_aa: ASSTGTSSTDTQY
v_call: TRBV13; cdr3_aa: ASSLTGLGYT
v_call: TRBV2; cdr3_aa: ASRKEGLAAYEQY